This T cell receptor (beta chain) was obtained from a study of T cells in Graves' hyperthyroidism and ophthalmopathy. General study findings and limits: Peripheral blood also featured most of the thyroid clonotypes expanded above 0.001.

Amplified TCR beta CDR3 regions derived from RNA transcripts. The primer set for the first-round RT-PCR of the TCR CDR3 was HTBI. From the multiplex PCR reads, TCRdb called clonotypes with MiXCR, one entry per CDR3 protein. Of under 400,000 distinct CDR3 sequences in the sample, approximately 14% are singletons; the top ten hold 28%. Germline values: CDR1 GTSNPN, CDR2 SVGIG (reference sequence). V was clipped by 0 bases and J by 2 bases; unmatched bases: 3. This CDR3 region has 16 residues. With regard to this clonotype: Antigen specificity is unknown.

The receptor was isolated from a woman between 18 and 30 years old with Graves' hyperthyroidism that later progressed to Graves' ophthalmopathy. The material sequenced was blood. This chain connects TRBV30 to TRBJ2-3; 12 bases agree with TRBD2. The CDR3 sequence is CAWSVLAGGPTDTQYF. The CDR3 DNA is TGTGCCTGGAGTGTCCTAGCGGGAGGGCCCACAGATACGCAGTATTTT.